One and the same sample provided the 21 T cell receptor beta chains below, sequenced in a study of blood T cell repertoires in COVID-19. Measured with immunoSEQ multiplex PCR; TCRdb has only the in-frame clones, and not every one. Among 150,000 to 200,000 clones, more than 85% were seen once, and the ten largest hold around 2%. Material for sequencing was peripheral blood. The receptors derive from a woman aged 55-70 years with COVID-19, enrolled during active disease.

The CDR3 region is CASSYEDIEAFF. CDR3 nucleotide sequence: TGTGCCAGCAGCTATGAGGACATCGAAGCTTTCTTT. The rearrangement links TRBV7-9 to TRBJ1-1; D is perhaps TRBD1 (5 bases). The germline V gene encodes CDR1 SEHNR and CDR2 FQNEAQ (reference sequence). This CDR3 spans 12 amino acids. The ends were cut back, 4 bases at V and 8 bases at J, with 11 bases in the middle.

The rearrangement joins TRBV28 to TRBJ1-1; 9 nucleotides line up with TRBD1. V trimming: 10 bases; J trimming: 0 bases; junction bases outside the gene matches: 6. Germline assignment: CDR1 MDHEN and CDR2 SYDVKM. The CDR3 is 14 residues long. The CDR3 here is CATTGQGLNTEAFF. The CDR3 DNA reads as TGTGCCACCACAGGACAGGGGTTGAACACTGAAGCTTTCTTT.

The chain couples TRBV7-2 to TRBJ2-7, with 9 positions matching TRBD1. V lost 1 base to trimming and J lost 1 base; unmatched junction nucleotides: 2. The CDR3 has 15 residues. Germline V CDR1 and CDR2: SGHTA, FQGNSA. DNA for the CDR3: TGTGCCAGCAGCTTAGAGGGACAGGGTTCCTACGAGCAGTACTTC. It is translated as CASSLEGQGSYEQYF.

This chain connects TRBV18 to TRBJ1-3; 10 bases align to TRBD1. Trimming took 0 bases from V and 10 from J; bases not matched to a gene: 6. The CDR3 sequence is 15 residues long. Germline V gene data show CDR1 as KGHSH and CDR2 as LQKENI. CDR3 DNA sequence: TGTGCCAGCTCACCACCCGGGACAGGGGTGAGGACCATATATTTT. This encodes CASSPPGTGVRTIYF. The variable domain in full, with the rest retrieved from reference TRBV18 and TRBJ1-3, is NAGVMQNPRHLVRRRGQEARLRCSPMKGHSHVYWYRQLPEEGLKFMVYLQKENIIDESGMPKERFSAEFPKEGPSILRIQQVVRGDSAAYFCASSPPGTGVRTIYFGEGSWLTVV.

The chain couples TRBV4-1 to TRBJ1-1; TRBD1 aligns across 9 bases. The CDR3 has 15 amino acids. V gave up 3 bases and J gave up 7 bases; unmatched junction bases: 9. CDR1 is MGHRA and CDR2 is YSYEKL in the germline V gene. CDR3 residues: CASSHLTGGRIEAFF. CDR3 coding DNA: TGCGCCAGCAGCCACTTGACAGGGGGTAGAATTGAAGCTTTCTTT.

The chain couples TRBV5-7 to TRBJ1-2; 9 bases match TRBD1. TRBV5-7 is flagged as an ORF with uncertain function. The CDR3 has 18 residues. The V segment lost 4 bases and the J segment 3 bases; nucleotides outside the gene matches: 16. CDR3: CASSQQRQGVYPHYGYTF. The CDR3 DNA follows: TGTGCCAGCAGCCAACAGCGACAGGGGGTTTACCCTCACTATGGCTACACCTTC.

This clone showed up just once. CDR3 protein: CASSLSGLPFLYGYTF. In DNA form, the CDR3 reads TGTGCCAGCAGTTTATCGGGGCTACCTTTCCTCTATGGCTACACCTTC. The chain is built from TRBV27 and TRBJ1-2; D may be TRBD1 (5 bases). The V and J ends lost 0 bases and 4 bases respectively, with 15 bases between them. Looked up from germline, CDR1 is MNHEY and CDR2 is SMNVEV (reference sequence). CDR3 length: 16 residues.

This clone was picked up one time. The chain joins TRBV7-2 to TRBJ1-5; D uncertain. Trimming stripped 1 base from V and 0 bases from J, with 10 bases between. In germline, CDR1 is SGHTA, CDR2 FQGNSA. This CDR3 is 16 amino acids long. CDR3 amino acids: CASSLVLGRSNQPQHF. CDR3 sequence (DNA): TGTGCCAGCAGCTTAGTACTAGGGCGTAGCAATCAGCCCCAGCATTTT.

The gene calls are TRBV7-8 and TRBJ1-1; no clear D. This CDR3 is built from 13 residues. V was cut by 4 bases and J by 1 base, with 7 bases left in between. CDR1 and CDR2 (germline): SGHVS, FQNEAQ. CDR3 sequence (DNA): TGTGCCAGCAGCTCAATCAGGAACACTGAAGCTTTCTTT. Amino acid sequence: CASSSIRNTEAFF.

This clone was observed a single time. This CDR3 is CASGTDRDGEAFF. CDR3 DNA sequence: TGTGCCTCCGGGACGGACAGGGATGGTGAAGCTTTCTTT. The chain couples TRBV10-3 to TRBJ1-1; TRBD1 agrees at 8 bases. The germline V gene encodes CDR1 ENHRY and CDR2 SYGVKD. The CDR3 covers 13 residues. The trim removed 11 bases at V and 7 bases at J, leaving 12 bases unmatched.

The V gene is TRBV9, the J gene TRBJ1-5; TRBD1 might be the D (5 bases). The V and J ends lost 0 bases and 4 bases respectively, with 11 bases between them. The CDR3 has 15 residues. CDR1 and CDR2 (germline): SGDLS, YYNGEE. CDR3 bases: TGTGCCAGCAGCGTAGAGGGGTGGGCTAATCAGCCCCAGCATTTT. The encoded protein is CASSVEGWANQPQHF.

The CDR3: CASSRETQGRGNQPQHF. Here the CDR3 DNA reads TGTGCCAGCAGCCGAGAAACCCAGGGGAGAGGAAATCAGCCCCAGCATTTT. This rearrangement joins TRBV4-2 to TRBJ1-5; a possible D gene is TRBD1 (6 bases). CDR1 and CDR2 from the germline V gene are LGHNA and YNFKEQ. The CDR3 is 17 residues long. V was shortened by 4 bases and J by 4 bases, with 20 bases between the two germline ends.

The J gene is TRBJ2-7, the V gene TRBV7-6; weak D call: TRBD2 (7 bases). The CDR3 is 16 residues long. Trimming cost V 1 base and J 5 bases, with 18 bases left between them. Per germline, CDR1 SGHVS and CDR2 FNYEAQ. CDR3 nucleotide sequence: TGTGCCAGCAGCTTAGGTTACGGGGGGCCAGCGGACGAGCAGTACTTC. As protein: CASSLGYGGPADEQYF.

V usage is TRBV5-4 and J usage is TRBJ2-2, with TRBD1 identical over 12 bases. This CDR3 has 16 residues. Germline V gene sequence: CDR1 SGHNT, CDR2 YYREEE (reference sequence). The ends lost 1 base at V and 7 bases at J; junction bases unmatched: 5. The CDR3 loop reads CASSLKGQGAHGELFF. The DNA for the CDR3 is TGTGCCAGCAGCTTGAAGGGACAGGGGGCGCACGGGGAGCTGTTTTTT.

The chain recombines TRBV6-2 or TRBV6-3 with TRBJ2-1; the match to TRBD2 covers 13 bases. J gave up 0 bases and V 5 bases, and 13 bases lay outside the gene matches. Germline loops: CDR1 MNHEY, CDR2 SVGEGT. CDR3 length: 20 amino acids. The CDR3 spells CASSLERTSGGPRSYNEQFF. Written as DNA, the CDR3 is TGTGCCAGCAGTCTAGAACGGACTAGCGGGGGCCCCCGCTCCTACAATGAGCAGTTCTTC.

The DNA of the CDR3 is TGTGCCAGTAATCCGCGGGGGACCCAGGGTGCTTTCTTT. Amino acid sequence: CASNPRGTQGAFF. The chain links TRBV19 to TRBJ1-1; perhaps TRBD1 as D (5 bases). Germline lookup yields CDR1 LNHDA and CDR2 SQIVND (reference sequence). The CDR3 runs 13 residues. Between the trimmed V and J ends, which lost 7 bases and 11 bases, there was a span of 20 bases.

This chain joins TRBV6-2 or TRBV6-3 and TRBJ1-5; D unresolved. Trimming removed 0 bases at V and 1 base at J, with 16 bases between. CDR1 and CDR2 (germline): MNHEY, SVGEGT. CDR3 length: 18 residues. This CDR3 is CASSYSGWAGRSNQPQHF. CDR3 sequence (DNA): TGTGCCAGCAGTTACTCGGGTTGGGCAGGTCGGAGCAATCAGCCCCAGCATTTT.

This clone was counted once. The chain is built from TRBV7-2 and TRBJ2-7, with a possible D match to TRBD1 (6 bases). This CDR3 has 15 amino acids. Trimming stripped 6 bases from V and 2 bases from J, with 17 bases between. The germline V gene encodes CDR1 SGHTA and CDR2 FQGNSA. The chain's CDR3 is CASSYSSQGTYEQYF. The CDR3 region has the DNA TGTGCCAGCAGTTATTCCTCCCAGGGGACCTACGAGCAGTACTTC.

V usage is TRBV20-1 and J usage is TRBJ1-2, with D unresolved. The CDR3 covers 11 residues. CDR1 is DFQATT and CDR2 is SNEGSKA in the germline V gene (reference sequence). V was shortened by 1 base and J by 5 bases, with 5 bases between the two germline ends. CDR3 residues: CSARVQYGYTF. In nucleotides, the CDR3 is TGCAGTGCTAGAGTTCAGTATGGCTACACCTTC.

This clone was observed a single time. The V and J genes are TRBV14 and TRBJ1-2, with TRBD1 matching 8 bases. Trimming removed 4 bases from V and 5 bases from J; junction bases left unmatched: 12. The V gene's germline CDR1 is SGHDN and CDR2 FVKESK. This CDR3 spans 16 amino acids. The CDR3 nucleotides read TGTGCCAGCAGCCCGATATGGGGGACAGGAGATTATGGCTACACCTTC. Residues: CASSPIWGTGDYGYTF.

This chain links TRBV7-9 with TRBJ2-3, with 10 bases lining up with TRBD1. Germline lookup yields CDR1 SEHNR and CDR2 FQNEAQ (reference sequence). The junction had 4 bases not matched to a gene; V was cut back by 2 bases and J by 5 bases. The CDR3 has 15 amino acids. This CDR3 reads CASSLRQGAVDTQYF. CDR3 nucleotides: TGTGCCAGCAGCTTACGACAGGGGGCTGTAGATACGCAGTATTTT.